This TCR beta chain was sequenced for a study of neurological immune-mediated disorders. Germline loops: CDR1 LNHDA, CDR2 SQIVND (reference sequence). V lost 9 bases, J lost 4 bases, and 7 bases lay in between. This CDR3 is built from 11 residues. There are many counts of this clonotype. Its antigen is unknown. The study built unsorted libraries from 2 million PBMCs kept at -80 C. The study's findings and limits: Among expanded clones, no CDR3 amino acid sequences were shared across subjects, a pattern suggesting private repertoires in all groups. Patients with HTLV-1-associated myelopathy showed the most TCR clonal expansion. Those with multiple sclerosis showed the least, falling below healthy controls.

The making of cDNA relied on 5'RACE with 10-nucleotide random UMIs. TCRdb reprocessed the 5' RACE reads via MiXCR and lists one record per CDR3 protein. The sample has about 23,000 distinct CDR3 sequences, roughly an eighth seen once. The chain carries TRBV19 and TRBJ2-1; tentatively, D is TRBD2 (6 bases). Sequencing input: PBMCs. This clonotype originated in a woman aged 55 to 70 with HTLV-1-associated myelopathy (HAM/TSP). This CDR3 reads CASRGYNEQFF. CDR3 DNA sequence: TGTGCCAGCCGGGGGTACAATGAGCAGTTCTTC.